This T cell receptor (beta chain) comes out of a study of quantifying T cell responses using KT2 cells. Study details: cDNA was made from DNase-treated RNA using alpha and beta constant primers.

There are 14 residues in the CDR3. The cDNA 3' end received a ligated oligonucleotide with a UMI. The first PCR ran approximately 4 cycles with an equimolar RC1.1 and RC1.2 beta primer mix. MiXCR was run by TCRdb on the UMI-ligation and nested PCR reads, yielding one entry per CDR3 protein. The table has about 30,000 distinct CDR3 sequences, 7.3% seen once. The genes are TRBV1 and TRBJ2-1; TRBD1, the D gene given by the table, was not confirmed from the DNA. TRBV1 is described as a pseudogene. The origin of this receptor is a human donor. Sequences were obtained from PBMCs spiked with cells of the T cell clone KT2. Written as DNA, the CDR3 is TGCACCAGCCTAAAGCTCGGGGGTAACAATGAGCAGTTCTTC. It yields the protein CTSLKLGGNNEQFF.